The 8 T cell receptor beta chains presented below share a single source sample, sequenced in a study of radiation and T cells in renal cell carcinoma. Time point reported: blood 4 weeks post-SBRT, at nephrectomy. This sample's treatment: 15 Gy SBRT to primary tumor, nephrectomy 4 weeks later. The protocol was immunoSEQ multiplex PCR, while the TCRdb copy is restricted to in-frame clones and leaves out a portion. The sample has about 62,000 clones; 65% to 80% are singletons. The input for sequencing was blood, taken from a patient whose treatment included radiotherapy and nephrectomy. The receptors derive from a man in his sixties with renal cell carcinoma.

The chain is built from TRBV5-1 and TRBJ2-2; D not resolved. Germline V gene sequence: CDR1 SGHRS, CDR2 YFSETQ. The CDR3 spans 14 residues. V shed 0 bases and J shed 5 bases, with 8 bases lying between them. The CDR3 DNA sequence: TGCGCCAGCAGCTTGGGACAAAGTACCGGGGAGCTGTTTTTT. It codes for CASSLGQSTGELFF.

The chain combines TRBV5-1 with TRBJ1-1, with D perhaps TRBD1 (5 bases). The V end was cut by 4 bases, the J end by 7 bases, with 11 bases between. The germline V gene has CDR1 SGHRS and CDR2 YFSETQ. The CDR3 consists of 12 residues. CDR3 amino acids: CASSVRGGEAFF. For the CDR3, the DNA is TGCGCCAGCAGCGTCCGGGGGGGTGAAGCTTTCTTT.

V is TRBV10-3 and J is TRBJ2-3, with TRBD2 matching over 9 bases. V trimming: 2 bases; J trimming: 1 base; junction bases outside the gene matches: 4. Per germline, CDR1 ENHRY and CDR2 SYGVKD. The CDR3 spans 16 residues. CDR3 coding DNA: TGTGCCATCAGTGAGGTCGCTAGCGGGGGCACAGATACGCAGTATTTT. This encodes CAISEVASGGTDTQYF.

The rearrangement links TRBV27 to TRBJ2-3; D is unclear. From germline, CDR1 is MNHEY and CDR2 SMNVEV (reference sequence). V was shortened by 7 bases and J by 5 bases, with 16 bases between the two germline ends. The CDR3 loop spans 14 amino acids. The CDR3 DNA is TGTGCCAGCACCCACTCCCCATCACAAGATACGCAGTATTTT. It encodes CASTHSPSQDTQYF.

The V call is TRBV6-6, the J call TRBJ1-1; 7 bases match TRBD1. Germline V gene sequence: CDR1 MNHNY, CDR2 SVGAGI (reference sequence). The CDR3 length is 13 residues. The ends lost 4 bases at V and 11 bases at J; junction bases unmatched: 10. The CDR3 reads CASSSQGDESAFF. CDR3 sequence (DNA): TGTGCCAGCAGTTCTCAGGGGGATGAATCGGCTTTCTTT.

The chain carries TRBV2 and TRBJ1-4; D not resolved. V was shortened by 6 bases and J by 12 bases, with 17 bases between the two germline ends. This CDR3 has 13 residues. Per the germline V gene, CDR1 is SNHLY and CDR2 is FYNNEI. This CDR3 reads CASRPGTSEELFF. In DNA, the CDR3 is TGTGCCAGCAGGCCGGGAACCTCGGAGGAACTGTTTTTT. The variable domain in full, completed from reference TRBV2 and TRBJ1-4, reads EPEVTQTPSHQVTQMGQEVILRCVPISNHLYFYWYRQILGQKVEFLVSFYNNEISEKSEIFDDQFSVERPDGSNFTLKIRSTKLEDSAMYFCASRPGTSEELFFGSGTQLSVL.

V gene TRBV7-9 combines with J gene TRBJ1-2, with D possibly TRBD1 on 5 matching bases. This CDR3 is built from 14 residues. CDR1 and CDR2 (germline): SEHNR, FQNEAQ (reference sequence). Trimming removed 5 bases from V and 6 bases from J, with 16 bases in between. CDR3 residues: CASSPQWETDGYTF. The CDR3 nucleotides read TGTGCCAGCAGCCCCCAGTGGGAGACAGATGGCTACACCTTC.

This clone was counted only a few times. Other nucleotide sequences in the sample specify the same CDR3. The CDR3 nucleotides read TGCGCCAGCAGCTTGGTTTCAGGGAATTCACCCCTCCACTTT. This translates into CASSLVSGNSPLHF. This chain connects TRBV5-1 to TRBJ1-6; D is perhaps TRBD1 (5 bases). The CDR3 is made up of 14 amino acids. Trimming took off 0 bases at V and 7 bases at J, with 8 bases between the two ends. CDR1 is SGHRS and CDR2 is YFSETQ in the germline V gene.